The 15 T cell receptor beta chains below come from one sample, sequenced in a study of CD8 T cells in Susac syndrome. RNA in amounts of 0.5 to 1 ug was reverse transcribed with random hexamers. TCRdb reanalysed the immunoSEQ multiplex PCR reads using MiXCR and keeps one entry per CDR3 protein. This repertoire shows under 200,000 distinct CDR3 sequences, roughly 95% found once; its top ten account for less than 0.15%. Source material: CD4+ T cells from PBMCs. The receptors stem from a human donor with Susac syndrome.

The chain carries TRBV20-1 and TRBJ1-1; D is perhaps TRBD1 (6 bases). In germline, CDR1 is DFQATT, CDR2 SNEGSKA (reference sequence). Trimming stripped 2 bases from V and 5 bases from J, with 15 bases between. The CDR3 sequence is 14 residues long. The CDR3 coding sequence is TGCAGTGCTAGAATCCGGGGGCGTCGGACTGAAGCTTTCTTT. Translating it yields CSARIRGRRTEAFF.

The CDR3: CASSPMLGTEAFF. The CDR3 coding sequence is TGTGCCAGCAGCCCTATGTTGGGGACTGAAGCTTTCTTT. V usage is TRBV4-2 and J usage is TRBJ1-1; the D is unclear. The CDR3 totals 13 residues. The germline CDR1 and CDR2 sequences are LGHNA and YNFKEQ. V lost 4 bases and J lost 5, with 11 bases in between.

The rearrangement uses TRBV3-1 and TRBJ2-2; 7 bases map to TRBD1. Germline assignment: CDR1 LGHDT and CDR2 YNNKEL (reference sequence). This CDR3 is 16 amino acids long. The junction had 7 bases not matched to a gene; V was cut back by 2 bases and J by 4 bases. CDR3 sequence: CASSQQQGRGTGELFF. For the CDR3, the DNA is TGTGCCAGCAGCCAACAACAGGGGCGAGGCACCGGGGAGCTGTTTTTT.

This rearrangement joins TRBV12-3 or TRBV12-4 to TRBJ2-1; 11 nucleotides match TRBD2. Losses at the gene ends were 5 bases for V and 3 bases for J; bases not matched to a gene: 9. The CDR3 contains 17 residues. CDR3 sequence (DNA): TGTGCCAGCAGTCCGGCTTCGGGACTAGCGGACTACAATGAGCAGTTCTTC. This gives the protein CASSPASGLADYNEQFF.

V gene TRBV7-9 combines with J gene TRBJ2-5; 7 nucleotides agree with TRBD2. The CDR3 totals 15 residues. Germline CDR1 reads SEHNR; CDR2 reads FQNEAQ (reference sequence). With V trimmed by 3 bases and J by 1 base, 5 bases remained unmatched. The CDR3 protein is CASSFGSGTQETQYF. The CDR3, as DNA: TGTGCCAGCAGCTTTGGAAGCGGGACCCAAGAGACCCAGTACTTC.

The chain links TRBV2 to TRBJ1-5; no clear D. Germline loops: CDR1 SNHLY, CDR2 FYNNEI. V was pared by 4 bases and J by 7 bases, with 11 bases between. CDR3 length equals 13 residues. The CDR3 sequence: CASSGEVRQPQHF. The CDR3 DNA reads TGTGCCAGCAGTGGGGAGGTTCGGCAGCCCCAGCATTTT.

This chain uses TRBV7-2 with TRBJ2-7; unclear D gene. The germline CDR1 and CDR2 sequences are SGHTA and FQGNSA. V lost 0 bases to trimming and J lost 3 bases, with 12 bases between them. This CDR3 spans 15 amino acids. The CDR3: CASSLAADQGYEQYV. The CDR3 DNA reads TGTGCCAGCAGCTTAGCAGCAGATCAAGGCTACGAGCAGTACGTC.

On this clonotype: One junction end does not reproduce the germline sequence, and a read error may be involved. The chain combines TRBV30 with TRBJ1-1; D gene uncertain. The CDR3 length is 13 residues. Germline CDR1 reads GTSNPN; CDR2 reads SVGIG (reference sequence). The CDR3 sequence is CAWSGNRDTETFF. In DNA, the CDR3 is TGTGCCTGGAGTGGTAACCGGGATACTGAAACTTTCTTT.

The chain uses TRBV6-2 or TRBV6-3 and TRBJ2-2; tentatively, D is TRBD2 (5 bases). The CDR3 runs 14 residues. Trimming took 7 bases from V and 4 from J, leaving 13 bases between them. Germline values: CDR1 MNHEY, CDR2 SVGEGT. The CDR3 spells CASTRLSSTGELFF. The CDR3 coding sequence is TGTGCCAGCACCCGACTAAGCAGCACCGGGGAGCTGTTTTTT.

The rearrangement links TRBV7-9 to TRBJ1-2; the D is unclear. The CDR3 has 13 residues. The germline CDR1 and CDR2 sequences are SEHNR and FQNEAQ (reference sequence). V was shortened by 5 bases and J by 3 bases, with 10 bases between the two germline ends. The chain's CDR3 is CASSLPTDYGYTF. The DNA of the CDR3 is TGTGCCAGCAGCCTCCCGACGGACTATGGCTACACCTTC.

The chain combines TRBV24-1 with TRBJ1-2; maybe TRBD1 (5 bases). The V gene lost 2 bases and the J gene lost 8 bases, with 8 bases spanning the gap. The germline V gene encodes CDR1 KGHDR and CDR2 SFDVKD. The CDR3 sequence is 12 residues long. In DNA form, the CDR3 reads TGTGCCACCAGTGATTGGGGACGCGGCTACACCTTC. Translating it yields CATSDWGRGYTF.

The chain combines TRBV7-2 with TRBJ2-2; 8 bases are a match to TRBD1. The germline CDR1 and CDR2 sequences are SGHTA and FQGNSA. The CDR3 is 15 amino acids. Unmatched junction bases numbered 4, after V lost 4 bases and J lost 3 bases. The CDR3 loop is CASSSGQGYTGELFF. For the CDR3, the DNA is TGTGCCAGCAGCTCTGGACAGGGATACACCGGGGAGCTGTTTTTT.

The chain uses TRBV20-1 and TRBJ2-1; perhaps TRBD1 as D (5 bases). CDR3 size: 14 residues. Trimming cost V 1 base and J 2 bases, with 9 bases left between them. Germline loops: CDR1 DFQATT, CDR2 SNEGSKA (reference sequence). The DNA for the CDR3 is TGCAGTGCTAGAGTTAAGGGGACCTACAATGAGCAGTTCTTC. It is translated as CSARVKGTYNEQFF.

The chain joins TRBV7-8 to TRBJ1-1; a possible D gene is TRBD1 (5 bases). Trimming took off 2 bases at V and 0 bases at J, with 10 bases between the two ends. The CDR3 runs to 15 residues. CDR1 and CDR2 (germline): SGHVS, FQNEAQ. CDR3 in amino acids: CASSLKPGLNTEAFF. CDR3 in DNA: TGTGCCAGCAGCTTAAAGCCGGGACTGAACACTGAAGCTTTCTTT.

The J gene is TRBJ2-2, the V gene TRBV4-3; D is possibly TRBD1 (5 bases). Germline V gene data show CDR1 as LGHNA and CDR2 as YSLEER. The ends were cut back, 4 bases at V and 6 bases at J, with 21 bases in the middle. The CDR3 sequence is 17 residues long. CDR3 residues: CASSPAFTGDRPGELFF. The CDR3 coding sequence is TGCGCCAGCAGCCCGGCCTTCACAGGCGACCGGCCCGGGGAGCTGTTTTTT.